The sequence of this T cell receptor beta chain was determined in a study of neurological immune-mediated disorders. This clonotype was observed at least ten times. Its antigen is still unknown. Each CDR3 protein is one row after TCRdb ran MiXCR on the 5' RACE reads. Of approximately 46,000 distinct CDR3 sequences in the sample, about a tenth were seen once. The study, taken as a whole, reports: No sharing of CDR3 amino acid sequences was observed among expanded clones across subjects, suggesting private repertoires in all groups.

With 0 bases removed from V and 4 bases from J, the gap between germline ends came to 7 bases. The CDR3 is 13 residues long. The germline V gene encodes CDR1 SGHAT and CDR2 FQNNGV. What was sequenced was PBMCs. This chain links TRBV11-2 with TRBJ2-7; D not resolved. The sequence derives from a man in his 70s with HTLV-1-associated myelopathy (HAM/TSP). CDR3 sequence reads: CASSLDSWYEQYF. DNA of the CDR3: TGTGCCAGCAGCTTAGATTCGTGGTACGAGCAGTACTTC.